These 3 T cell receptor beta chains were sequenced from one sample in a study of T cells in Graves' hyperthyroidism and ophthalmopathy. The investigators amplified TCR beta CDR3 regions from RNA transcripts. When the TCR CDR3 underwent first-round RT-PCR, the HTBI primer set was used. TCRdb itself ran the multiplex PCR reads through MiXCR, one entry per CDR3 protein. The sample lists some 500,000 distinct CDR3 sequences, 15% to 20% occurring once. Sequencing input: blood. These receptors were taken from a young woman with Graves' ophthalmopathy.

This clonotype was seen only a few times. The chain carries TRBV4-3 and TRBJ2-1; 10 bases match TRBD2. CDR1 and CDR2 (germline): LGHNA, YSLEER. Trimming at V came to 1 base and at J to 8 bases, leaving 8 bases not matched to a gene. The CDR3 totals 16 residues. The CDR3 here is CASSQASASGSYEQFF. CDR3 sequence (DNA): TGCGCCAGCAGCCAAGCTAGTGCTAGCGGGAGCTATGAGCAGTTCTTC.

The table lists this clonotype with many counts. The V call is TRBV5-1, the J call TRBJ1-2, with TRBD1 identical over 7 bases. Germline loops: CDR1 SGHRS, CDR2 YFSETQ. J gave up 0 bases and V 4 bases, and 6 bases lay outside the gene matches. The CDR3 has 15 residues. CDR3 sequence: CASSDRQGANYGYTF. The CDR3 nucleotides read TGCGCCAGCAGCGATCGACAGGGAGCTAACTATGGCTACACCTTC.

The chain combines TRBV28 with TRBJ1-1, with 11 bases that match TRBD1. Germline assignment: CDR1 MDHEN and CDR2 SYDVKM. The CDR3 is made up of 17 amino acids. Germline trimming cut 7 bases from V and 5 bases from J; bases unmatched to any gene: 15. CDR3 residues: CASTQRTTDRGRTEAFF. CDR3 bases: TGTGCCAGCACTCAACGCACTACGGACAGGGGGCGTACTGAAGCTTTCTTT.